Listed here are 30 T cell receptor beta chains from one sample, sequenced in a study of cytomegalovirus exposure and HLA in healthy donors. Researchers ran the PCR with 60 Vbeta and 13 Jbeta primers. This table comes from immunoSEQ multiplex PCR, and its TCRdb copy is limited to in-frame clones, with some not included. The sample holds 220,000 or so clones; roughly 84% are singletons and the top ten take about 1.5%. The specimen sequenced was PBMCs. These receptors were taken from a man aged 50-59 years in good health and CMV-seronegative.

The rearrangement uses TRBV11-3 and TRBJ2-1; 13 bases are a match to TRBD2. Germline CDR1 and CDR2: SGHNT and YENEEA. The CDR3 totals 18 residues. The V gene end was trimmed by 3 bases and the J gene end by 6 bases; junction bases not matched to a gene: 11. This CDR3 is CASSFGLAGDEGINEQFF. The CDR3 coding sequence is TGTGCCAGCAGCTTCGGACTAGCGGGAGACGAGGGTATCAATGAGCAGTTCTTC.

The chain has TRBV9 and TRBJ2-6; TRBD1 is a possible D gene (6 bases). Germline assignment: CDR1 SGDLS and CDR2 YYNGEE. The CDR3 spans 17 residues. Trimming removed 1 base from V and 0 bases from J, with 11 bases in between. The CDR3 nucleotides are TGTGCCAGCAGCGTACCTACAGGGTTCTCTGGGGCCAACGTCCTGACTTTC. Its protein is CASSVPTGFSGANVLTF.

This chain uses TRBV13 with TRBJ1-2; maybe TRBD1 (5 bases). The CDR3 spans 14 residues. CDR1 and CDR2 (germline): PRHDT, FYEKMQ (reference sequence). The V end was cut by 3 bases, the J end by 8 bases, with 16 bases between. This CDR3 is CASSLRGLRPGYTF. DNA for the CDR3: TGTGCCAGCAGCTTGAGGGGACTCCGGCCGGGCTACACCTTC.

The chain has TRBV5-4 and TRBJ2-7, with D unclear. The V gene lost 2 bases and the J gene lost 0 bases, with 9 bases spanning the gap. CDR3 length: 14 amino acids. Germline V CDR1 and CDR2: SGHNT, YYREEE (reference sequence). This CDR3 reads CASSFGGSSYEQYF. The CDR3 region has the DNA TGTGCCAGCAGCTTTGGCGGTTCCTCCTACGAGCAGTACTTC.

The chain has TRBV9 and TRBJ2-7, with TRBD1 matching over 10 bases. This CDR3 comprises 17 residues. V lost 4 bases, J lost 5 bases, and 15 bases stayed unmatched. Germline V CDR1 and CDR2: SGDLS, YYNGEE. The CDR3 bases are TGTGCCAGCAGCTCGGAGGGGGGACAGGGGAACTTCGACGAGCAGTACTTC. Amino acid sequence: CASSSEGGQGNFDEQYF.

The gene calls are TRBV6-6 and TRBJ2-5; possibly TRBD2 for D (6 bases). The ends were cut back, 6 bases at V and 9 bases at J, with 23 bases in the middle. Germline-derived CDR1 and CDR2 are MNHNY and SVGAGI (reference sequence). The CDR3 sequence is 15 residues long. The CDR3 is CASSPRGGIQSAQYF. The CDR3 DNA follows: TGTGCCAGCAGCCCTCGTGGCGGGATACAATCGGCCCAGTACTTC.

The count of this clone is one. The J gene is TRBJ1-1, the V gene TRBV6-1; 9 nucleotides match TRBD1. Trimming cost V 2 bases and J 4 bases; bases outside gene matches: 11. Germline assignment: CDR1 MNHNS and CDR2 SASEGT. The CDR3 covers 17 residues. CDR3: CASSELNRGLGVTEAFF. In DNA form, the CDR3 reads TGTGCCAGCAGTGAATTGAACAGGGGGCTGGGGGTCACTGAAGCTTTCTTT.

The CDR3 DNA is TGCGCCAGCAGCTATAGGACAGGAGCCTCTGGGGCCAACGTCCTGACTTTC. Protein sequence: CASSYRTGASGANVLTF. The J gene is TRBJ2-6, the V gene TRBV5-1, with 7 bases lining up with TRBD1. Germline CDR1 SGHRS, CDR2 YFSETQ. The J segment lost 0 bases and the V segment lost 3 bases, leaving 6 bases of the junction unmatched. This CDR3 has 17 amino acids.

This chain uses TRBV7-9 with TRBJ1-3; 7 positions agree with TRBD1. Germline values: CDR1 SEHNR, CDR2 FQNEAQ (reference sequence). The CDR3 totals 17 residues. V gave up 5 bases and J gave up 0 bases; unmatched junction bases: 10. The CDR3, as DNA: TGTGCCAGCAGCGTTAGGGACAGCAGTTCCTCTGGAAACACCATATATTTT. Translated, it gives CASSVRDSSSSGNTIYF. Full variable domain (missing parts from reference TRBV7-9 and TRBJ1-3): DTGVSQNPRHKITKRGQNVTFRCDPISEHNRLYWYRQTLGQGPEFLTYFQNEAQLEKSRLLSDRFSAERPKGSFSTLEIQRTEQGDSAMYLCASSVRDSSSSGNTIYFGEGSWLTVV.

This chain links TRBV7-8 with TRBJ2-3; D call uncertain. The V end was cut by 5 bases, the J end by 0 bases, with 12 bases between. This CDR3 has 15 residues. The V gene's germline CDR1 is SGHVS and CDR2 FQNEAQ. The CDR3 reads CASSRLGSSTDTQYF. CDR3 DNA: TGTGCCAGCAGCCGTCTAGGTTCTAGCACAGATACGCAGTATTTT.

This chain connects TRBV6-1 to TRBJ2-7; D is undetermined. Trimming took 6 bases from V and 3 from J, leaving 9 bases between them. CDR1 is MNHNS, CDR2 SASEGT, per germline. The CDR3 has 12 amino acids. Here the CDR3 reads CASRNGDYEQYF. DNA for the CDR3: TGTGCCAGCAGAAACGGAGACTACGAGCAGTACTTC.

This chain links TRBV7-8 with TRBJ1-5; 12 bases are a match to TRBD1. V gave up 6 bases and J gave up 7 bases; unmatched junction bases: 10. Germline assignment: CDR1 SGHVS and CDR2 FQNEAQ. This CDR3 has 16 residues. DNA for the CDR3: TGTGCCAGCAGTCCCGGGGGGACAGGGGGCAGGCAGCCCCAGCATTTT. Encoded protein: CASSPGGTGGRQPQHF.

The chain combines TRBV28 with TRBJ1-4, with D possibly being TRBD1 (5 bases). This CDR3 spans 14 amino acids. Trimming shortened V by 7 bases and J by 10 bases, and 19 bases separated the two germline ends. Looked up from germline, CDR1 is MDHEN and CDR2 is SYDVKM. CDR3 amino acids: CASNPRGARGKLFF. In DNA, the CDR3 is TGTGCCAGCAACCCCCGCGGAGCTAGGGGAAAACTGTTTTTT.

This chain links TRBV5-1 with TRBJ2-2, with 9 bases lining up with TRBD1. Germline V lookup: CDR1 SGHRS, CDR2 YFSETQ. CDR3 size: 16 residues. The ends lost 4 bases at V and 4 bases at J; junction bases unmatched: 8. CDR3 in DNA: TGCGCCAGCAGCAGGACAGGGGTGAGAGGCACCGGGGAGCTGTTTTTT. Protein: CASSRTGVRGTGELFF.

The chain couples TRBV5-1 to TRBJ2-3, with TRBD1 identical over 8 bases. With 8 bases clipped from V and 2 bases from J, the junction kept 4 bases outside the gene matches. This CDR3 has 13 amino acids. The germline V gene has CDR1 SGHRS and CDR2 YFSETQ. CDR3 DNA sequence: TGCGCCAGTGCGACAGGGGACACAGATACGCAGTATTTT. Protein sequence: CASATGDTDTQYF.

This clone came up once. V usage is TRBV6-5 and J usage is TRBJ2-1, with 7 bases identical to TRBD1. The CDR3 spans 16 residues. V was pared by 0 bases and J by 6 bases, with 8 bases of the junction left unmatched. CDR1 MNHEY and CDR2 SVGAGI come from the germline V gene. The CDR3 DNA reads TGTGCCAGCAGTTACTCCAAGGGACAGCTGACCAATGAGCAGTTCTTC. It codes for CASSYSKGQLTNEQFF.

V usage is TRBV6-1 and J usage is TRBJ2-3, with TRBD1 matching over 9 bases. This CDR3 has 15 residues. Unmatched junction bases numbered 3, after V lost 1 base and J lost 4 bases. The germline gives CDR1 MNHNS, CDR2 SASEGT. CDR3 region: CASSEEQGAADTQYF. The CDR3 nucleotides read TGTGCCAGCAGTGAAGAACAGGGGGCCGCAGATACGCAGTATTTT.

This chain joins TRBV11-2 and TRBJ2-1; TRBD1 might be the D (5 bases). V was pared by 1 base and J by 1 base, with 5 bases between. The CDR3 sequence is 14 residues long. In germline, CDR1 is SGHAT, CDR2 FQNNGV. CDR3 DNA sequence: TGTGCCAGCAGCTTAGGACAGTCCTACAATGAGCAGTTCTTC. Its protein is CASSLGQSYNEQFF.

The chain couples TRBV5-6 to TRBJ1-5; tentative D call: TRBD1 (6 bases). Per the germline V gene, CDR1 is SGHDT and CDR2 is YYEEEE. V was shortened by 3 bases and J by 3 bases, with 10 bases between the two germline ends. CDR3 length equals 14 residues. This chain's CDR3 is CASSSGQINQPQHF. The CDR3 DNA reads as TGTGCCAGCAGCTCCGGACAGATCAATCAGCCCCAGCATTTT.

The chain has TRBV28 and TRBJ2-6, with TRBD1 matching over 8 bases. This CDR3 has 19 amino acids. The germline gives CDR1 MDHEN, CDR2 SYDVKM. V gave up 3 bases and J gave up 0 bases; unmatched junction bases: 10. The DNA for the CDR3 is TGTGCCAGCAGTTTGCGACTGGGACAGGATAGCTCTGGGGCCAACGTCCTGACTTTC. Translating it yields CASSLRLGQDSSGANVLTF. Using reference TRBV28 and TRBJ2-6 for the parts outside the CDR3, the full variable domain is DVKVTQSSRYLVKRTGEKVFLECVQDMDHENMFWYRQDPGLGLRLIYFSYDVKMKEKGDIPEGYSVSREKKERFSLILESASTNQTSMYLCASSLRLGQDSSGANVLTFGAGSRLTVL.

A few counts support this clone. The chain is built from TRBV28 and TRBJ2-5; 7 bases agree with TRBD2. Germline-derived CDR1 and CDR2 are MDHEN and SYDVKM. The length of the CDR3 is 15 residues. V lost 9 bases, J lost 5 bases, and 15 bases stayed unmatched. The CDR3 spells CASHLIGRERETQYF. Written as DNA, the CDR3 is TGTGCCAGTCATCTCATCGGGCGGGAGAGGGAGACCCAGTACTTC.

CDR3 DNA: TGCAGCGCTGGGCAGGTCTCCTACGAGCAGTACTTC. Translating gives CSAGQVSYEQYF. The gene calls are TRBV29-1 and TRBJ2-7; D unclear. Per germline, CDR1 SQVTM and CDR2 ANQGSEA. Trimming pared 7 bases from V and 0 bases from J, leaving 10 bases between. The CDR3 has 12 residues.

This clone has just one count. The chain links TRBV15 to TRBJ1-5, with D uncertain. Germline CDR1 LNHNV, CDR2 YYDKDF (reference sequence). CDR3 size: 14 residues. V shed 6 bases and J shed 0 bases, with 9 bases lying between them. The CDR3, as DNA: TGTGCCACCAGTCCGGGTCTTAGCAATCAGCCCCAGCATTTT. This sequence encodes CATSPGLSNQPQHF.

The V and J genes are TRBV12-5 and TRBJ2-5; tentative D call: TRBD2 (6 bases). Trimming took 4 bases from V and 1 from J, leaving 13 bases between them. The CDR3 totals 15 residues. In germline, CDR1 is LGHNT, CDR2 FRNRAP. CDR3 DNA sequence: TGTGCTAGTGGTTCTCCCCTGGGAGGCCAAGAGACCCAGTACTTC. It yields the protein CASGSPLGGQETQYF.

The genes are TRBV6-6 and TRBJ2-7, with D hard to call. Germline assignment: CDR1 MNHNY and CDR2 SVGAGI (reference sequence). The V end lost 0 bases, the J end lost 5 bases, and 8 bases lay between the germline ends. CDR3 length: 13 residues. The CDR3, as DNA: TGTGCCAGCAGTTACTCCGTCGTCCACGAGCAGTACTTC. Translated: CASSYSVVHEQYF.

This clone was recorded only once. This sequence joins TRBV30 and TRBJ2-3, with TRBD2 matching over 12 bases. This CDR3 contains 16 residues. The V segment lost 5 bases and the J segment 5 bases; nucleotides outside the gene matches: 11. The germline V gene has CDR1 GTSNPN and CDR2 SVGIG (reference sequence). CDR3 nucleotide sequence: TGTGCCTGGTTTCCATCTAGCGGGAGGGCGGTAGATACGCAGTATTTT. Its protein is CAWFPSSGRAVDTQYF. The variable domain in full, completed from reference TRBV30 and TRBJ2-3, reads SQTIHQWPATLVQPVGSPLSLECTVEGTSNPNLYWYRQAAGRGLQLLFYSVGIGQISSEVPQNLSASRPQDRQFILSSKKLLLSDSGFYLCAWFPSSGRAVDTQYFGPGTRLTVL.

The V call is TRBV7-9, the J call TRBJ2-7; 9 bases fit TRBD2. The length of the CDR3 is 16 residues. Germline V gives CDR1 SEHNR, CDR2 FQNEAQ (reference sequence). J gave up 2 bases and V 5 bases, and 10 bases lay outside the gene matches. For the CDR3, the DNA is TGTGCCAGCAGCCCCGCCAGCGGGAGGTACCCCTACGAGCAGTACTTC. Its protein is CASSPASGRYPYEQYF.

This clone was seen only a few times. The CDR3 region is CAIGQGTNTIYF. In nucleotides, the CDR3 is TGTGCCATAGGACAGGGGACAAACACCATATATTTT. The chain has TRBV6-1 and TRBJ1-3; 9 nucleotides line up with TRBD1. Germline assignment: CDR1 MNHNS and CDR2 SASEGT. The CDR3 has 12 amino acids. J was trimmed by 6 bases and V by 10 bases; bases with no gene match: 4.

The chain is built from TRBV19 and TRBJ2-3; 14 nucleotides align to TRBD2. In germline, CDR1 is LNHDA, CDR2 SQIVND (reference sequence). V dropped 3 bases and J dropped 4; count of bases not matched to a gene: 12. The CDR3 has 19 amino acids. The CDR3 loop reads CASSMDAGTSGSFPDTQYF. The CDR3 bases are TGTGCCAGTAGTATGGATGCCGGGACTAGCGGGAGTTTTCCAGATACGCAGTATTTT.

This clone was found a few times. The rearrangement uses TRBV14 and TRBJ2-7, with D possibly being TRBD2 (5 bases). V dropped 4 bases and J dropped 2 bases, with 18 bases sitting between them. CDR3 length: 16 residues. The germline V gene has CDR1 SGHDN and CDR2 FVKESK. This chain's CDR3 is CASSPFPGRRTYEQYF. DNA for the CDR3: TGTGCCAGCAGCCCCTTCCCGGGGAGACGAACCTACGAGCAGTACTTC.